This TCR beta chain was documented in a study of T cells in Graves' hyperthyroidism and ophthalmopathy. Whole-study findings and limits: Before onset, by a median of about seven months, the model predicted ophthalmopathy.

In regard to this clonotype: The antigen is not known.

Diagnosis rested on symptoms, serum thyroxine and TRAb, thyroid ultrasound, and orbital computed tomography. RNA transcripts were the template for amplifying TCR beta CDR3 regions. With the HTBI primer set, the TCR CDR3 went through a first round of RT-PCR. MiXCR, run by TCRdb on the multiplex PCR reads, gives a single entry per CDR3 protein. The data show hundreds of thousands of distinct CDR3 sequences, around 16% seen once. Germline V gives CDR1 KGHSH, CDR2 LQKENI. The CDR3 consists of 12 residues. The V end was cut by 4 bases, the J end by 5 bases, with 7 bases between. Sequencing input: blood. The origin of this receptor is a woman aged 40 to 55 with Graves' ophthalmopathy. The chain uses TRBV18 and TRBJ2-3; no reliable D call. The CDR3 protein is CASSREVDTQYF. CDR3 in DNA: TGTGCCAGCTCACGAGAGGTAGATACGCAGTATTTT.